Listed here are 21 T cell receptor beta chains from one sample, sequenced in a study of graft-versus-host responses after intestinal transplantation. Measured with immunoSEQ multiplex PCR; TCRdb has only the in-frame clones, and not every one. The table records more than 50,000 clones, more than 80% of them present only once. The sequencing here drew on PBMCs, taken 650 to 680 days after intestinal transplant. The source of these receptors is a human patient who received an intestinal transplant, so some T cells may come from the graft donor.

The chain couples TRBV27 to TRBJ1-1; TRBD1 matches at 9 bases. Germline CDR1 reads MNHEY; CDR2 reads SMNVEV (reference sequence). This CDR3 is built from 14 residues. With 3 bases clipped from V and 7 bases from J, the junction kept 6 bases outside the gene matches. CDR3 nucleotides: TGTGCCAGCAGTTTTTCTAAGGGACAGGGTGAAGCTTTCTTT. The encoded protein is CASSFSKGQGEAFF.

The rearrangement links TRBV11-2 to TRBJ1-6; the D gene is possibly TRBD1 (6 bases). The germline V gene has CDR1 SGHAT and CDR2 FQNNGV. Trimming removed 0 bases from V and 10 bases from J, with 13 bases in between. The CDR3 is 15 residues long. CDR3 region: CASSLEQGTGSPLHF. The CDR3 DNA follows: TGTGCCAGCAGCTTAGAACAGGGTACCGGCTCACCCCTCCACTTT.

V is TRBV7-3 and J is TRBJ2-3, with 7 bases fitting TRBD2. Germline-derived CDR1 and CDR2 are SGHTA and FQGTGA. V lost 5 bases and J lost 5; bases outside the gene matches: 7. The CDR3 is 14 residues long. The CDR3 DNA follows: TGTGCCAGCAGCAAAATACCGGGGGGAGATACGCAGTATTTT. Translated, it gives CASSKIPGGDTQYF. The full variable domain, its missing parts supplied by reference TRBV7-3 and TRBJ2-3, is GAGVSQTPSNKVTEKGKYVELRCDPISGHTALYWYRQSLGQGPEFLIYFQGTGAADDSGLPNDRFFAVRPEGSVSTLKIQRTERGDSAVYLCASSKIPGGDTQYFGPGTRLTVL.

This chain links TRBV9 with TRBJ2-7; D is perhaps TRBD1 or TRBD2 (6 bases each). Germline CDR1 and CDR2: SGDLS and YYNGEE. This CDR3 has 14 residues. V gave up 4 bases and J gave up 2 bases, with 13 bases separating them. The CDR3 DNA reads TGTGCCAGCAGCCTAGAGGGGGGAACCTACGAGCAGTACTTC. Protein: CASSLEGGTYEQYF.

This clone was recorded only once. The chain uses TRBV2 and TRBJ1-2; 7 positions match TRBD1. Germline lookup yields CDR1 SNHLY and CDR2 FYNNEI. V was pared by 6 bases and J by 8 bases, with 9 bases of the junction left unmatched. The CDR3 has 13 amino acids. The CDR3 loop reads CASSPGQLWGYTF. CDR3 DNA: TGTGCCAGCAGCCCGGGACAGTTGTGGGGCTACACCTTC.

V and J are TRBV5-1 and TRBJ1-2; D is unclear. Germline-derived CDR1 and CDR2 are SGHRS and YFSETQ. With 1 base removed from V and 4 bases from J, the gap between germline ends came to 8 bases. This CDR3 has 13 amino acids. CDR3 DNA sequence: TGCGCCAGCAGCTTGTCTCAAGCCTATGGCTACACCTTC. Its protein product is CASSLSQAYGYTF.

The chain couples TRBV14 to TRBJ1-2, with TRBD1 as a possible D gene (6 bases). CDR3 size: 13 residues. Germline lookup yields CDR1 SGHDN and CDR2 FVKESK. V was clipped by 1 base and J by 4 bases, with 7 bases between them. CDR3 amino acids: CASSQVGGYGYTF. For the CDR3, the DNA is TGTGCCAGCAGCCAAGTAGGGGGCTATGGCTACACCTTC.

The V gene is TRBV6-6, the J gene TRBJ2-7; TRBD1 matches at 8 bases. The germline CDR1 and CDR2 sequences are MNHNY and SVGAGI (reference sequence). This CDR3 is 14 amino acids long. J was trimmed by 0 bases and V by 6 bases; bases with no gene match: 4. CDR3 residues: CASSPGTGSYEQYF. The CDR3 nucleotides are TGTGCCAGCAGCCCCGGGACAGGCTCCTACGAGCAGTACTTC.

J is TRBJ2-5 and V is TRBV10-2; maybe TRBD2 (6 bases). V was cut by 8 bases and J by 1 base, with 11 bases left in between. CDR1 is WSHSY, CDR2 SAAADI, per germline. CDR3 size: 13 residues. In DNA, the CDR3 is TGCGCCAGCGCGGGACTCTCCCAAGAGACCCAGTACTTC. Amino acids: CASAGLSQETQYF.

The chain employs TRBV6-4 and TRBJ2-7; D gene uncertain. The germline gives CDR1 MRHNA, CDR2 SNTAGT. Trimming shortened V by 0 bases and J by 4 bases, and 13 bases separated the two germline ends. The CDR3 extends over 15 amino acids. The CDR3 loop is CASSDSIGVLYEQYF. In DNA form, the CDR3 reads TGTGCCAGCAGTGACTCGATTGGGGTCCTATACGAGCAGTACTTC.

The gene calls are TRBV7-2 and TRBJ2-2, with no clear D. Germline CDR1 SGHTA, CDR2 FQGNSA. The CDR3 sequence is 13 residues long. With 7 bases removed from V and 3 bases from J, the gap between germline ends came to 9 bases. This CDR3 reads CASTRRDTGELFF. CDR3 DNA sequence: TGTGCCAGCACCAGACGAGACACCGGGGAGCTGTTTTTT.

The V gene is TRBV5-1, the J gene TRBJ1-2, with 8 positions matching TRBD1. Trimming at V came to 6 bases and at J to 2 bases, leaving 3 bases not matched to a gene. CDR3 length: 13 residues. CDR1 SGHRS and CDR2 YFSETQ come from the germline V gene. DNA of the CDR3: TGCGCCAGCACCCAGGGGGCCAACTATGGCTACACCTTC. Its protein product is CASTQGANYGYTF.

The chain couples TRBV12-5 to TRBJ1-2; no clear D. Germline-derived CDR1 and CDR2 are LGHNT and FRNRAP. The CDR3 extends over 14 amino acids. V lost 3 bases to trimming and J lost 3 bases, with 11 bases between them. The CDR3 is CASGFSGFDYGYTF. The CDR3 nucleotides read TGTGCTAGTGGTTTCTCGGGGTTTGACTATGGCTACACCTTC.

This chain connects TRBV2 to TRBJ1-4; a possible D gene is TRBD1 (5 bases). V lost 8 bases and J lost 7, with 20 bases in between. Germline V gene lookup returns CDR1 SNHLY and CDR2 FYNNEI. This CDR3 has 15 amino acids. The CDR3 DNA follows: TGTGCCAGCCTCCCACTTCTCGCCGGGGGTGAAAAACTGTTTTTT. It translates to CASLPLLAGGEKLFF.

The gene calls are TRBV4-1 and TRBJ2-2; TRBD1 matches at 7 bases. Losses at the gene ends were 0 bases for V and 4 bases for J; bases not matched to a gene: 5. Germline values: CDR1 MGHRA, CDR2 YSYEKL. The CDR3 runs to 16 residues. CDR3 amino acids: CASSQEEGASTGELFF. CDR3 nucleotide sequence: TGCGCCAGCAGCCAAGAAGAGGGGGCGAGCACCGGGGAGCTGTTTTTT.

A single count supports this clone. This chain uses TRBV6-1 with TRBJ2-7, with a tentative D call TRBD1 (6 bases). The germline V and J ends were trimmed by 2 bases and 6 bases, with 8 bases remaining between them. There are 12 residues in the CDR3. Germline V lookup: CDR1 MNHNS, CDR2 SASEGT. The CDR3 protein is CASSERRGEQYF. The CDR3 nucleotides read TGTGCCAGCAGTGAACGCAGGGGCGAGCAGTACTTC.

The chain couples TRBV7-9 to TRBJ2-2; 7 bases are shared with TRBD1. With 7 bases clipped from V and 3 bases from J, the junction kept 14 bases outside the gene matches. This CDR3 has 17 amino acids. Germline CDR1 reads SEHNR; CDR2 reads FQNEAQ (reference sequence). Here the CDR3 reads CASTWGTAEYHTGELFF. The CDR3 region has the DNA TGTGCCAGCACCTGGGGGACAGCCGAGTACCACACCGGGGAGCTGTTTTTT.

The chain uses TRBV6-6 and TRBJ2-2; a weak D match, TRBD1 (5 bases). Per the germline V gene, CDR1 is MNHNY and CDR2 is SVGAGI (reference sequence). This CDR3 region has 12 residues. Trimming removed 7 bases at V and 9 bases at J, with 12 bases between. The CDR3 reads CASNGRARELFF. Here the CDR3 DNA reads TGTGCCAGCAACGGCAGGGCCAGGGAGCTGTTTTTT.

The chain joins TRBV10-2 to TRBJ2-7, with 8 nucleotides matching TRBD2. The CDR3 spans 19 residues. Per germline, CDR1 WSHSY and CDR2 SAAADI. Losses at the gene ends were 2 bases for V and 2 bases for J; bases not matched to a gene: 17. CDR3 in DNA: TGCGCCAGCAGTGAGCGGGGGGGACCGAGTCGGGGTAACCCCTACGAGCAGTACTTC. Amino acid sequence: CASSERGGPSRGNPYEQYF.

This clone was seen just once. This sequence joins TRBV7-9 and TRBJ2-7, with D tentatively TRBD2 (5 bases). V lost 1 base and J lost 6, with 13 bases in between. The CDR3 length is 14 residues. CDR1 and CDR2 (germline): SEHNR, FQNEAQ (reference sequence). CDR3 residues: CASSLGPGLSEQYF. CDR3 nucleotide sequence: TGTGCCAGCAGCTTAGGTCCAGGACTCTCCGAGCAGTACTTC.

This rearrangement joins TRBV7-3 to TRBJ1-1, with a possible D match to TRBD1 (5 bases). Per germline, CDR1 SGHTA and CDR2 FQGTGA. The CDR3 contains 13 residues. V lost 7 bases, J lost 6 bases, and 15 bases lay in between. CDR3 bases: TGTGCCAGCACAAATGGGGACGGCGCTGAAGCTTTCTTT. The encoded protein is CASTNGDGAEAFF.